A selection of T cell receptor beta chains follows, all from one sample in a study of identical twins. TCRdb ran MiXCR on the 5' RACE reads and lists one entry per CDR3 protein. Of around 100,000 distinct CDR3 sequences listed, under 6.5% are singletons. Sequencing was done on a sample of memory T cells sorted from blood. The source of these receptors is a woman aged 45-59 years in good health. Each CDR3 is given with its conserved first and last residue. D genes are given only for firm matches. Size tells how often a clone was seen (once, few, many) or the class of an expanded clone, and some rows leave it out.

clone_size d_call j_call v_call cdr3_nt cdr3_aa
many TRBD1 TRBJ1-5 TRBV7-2 TGTGCCAGCAGCCGACCAGGGACAGCTCGGCCCCAGCATTTT CASSRPGTARPQHF
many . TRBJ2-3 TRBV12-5 TGTGCTAGTGGTTTGGTAGGGGCAGATACGCAGTATTTT CASGLVGADTQYF
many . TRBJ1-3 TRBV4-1 TGCGCCAGCAGCCAATTGGGACTTCGGGGAAACACCATATATTTT CASSQLGLRGNTIYF
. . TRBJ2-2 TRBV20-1 TGCAGTGCTGTTAGCCCGAACACCGGGGAGCTGTTTTTT CSAVSPNTGELFF
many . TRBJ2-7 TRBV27 TGTGCCAGCAGTTTATCTTCGGGCCCAGGGTGGATGGGCGAGCAGTACTTC CASSLSSGPGWMGEQYF
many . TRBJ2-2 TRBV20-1 TGCAGTGCTAGAGCCGCCGCGCGGGATAGGGGGGAGCTGTTTTTT CSARAAARDRGELFF
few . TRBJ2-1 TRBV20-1 TGCAGTGCACCCCGACAGGATGAGCAGTTCTTC CSAPRQDEQFF
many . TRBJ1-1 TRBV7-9 TGTGCCAGCAGACTTCCCGAAAGTCGGCTGAACACTGAAGCTTTCTTT CASRLPESRLNTEAFF
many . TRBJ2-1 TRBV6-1 TGTGCCAGCAGGAGGACTGAGCAGTTCTTC CASRRTEQFF
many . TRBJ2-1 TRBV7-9 TGTGCCAGCAGCTCCTCGGTTGGGGTTCCATACAATGAGCAGTTCTTC CASSSSVGVPYNEQFF
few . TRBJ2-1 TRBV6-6 TGTGCCAGCAGTTACTCAGGCTTGGGGGGATCCAATGAGCAGTTCTTC CASSYSGLGGSNEQFF
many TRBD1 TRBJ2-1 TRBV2 TGTGCCAGCAGCTCGGGACAGTACAATGAGCAGTTCTTC CASSSGQYNEQFF
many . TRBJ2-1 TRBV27 TGTGCCAGTTACAGGGTAATGAATGAGCAGTTCTTC CASYRVMNEQFF
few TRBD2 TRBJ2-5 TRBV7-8 TGTGCGAGCTGGAGCGGGACCCAAGAGACCCAGTACTTC CASWSGTQETQYF
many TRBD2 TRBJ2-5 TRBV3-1 TGTGCCAGCAGCCAAGGACTAGCGGGAGGAAGAGAGACCCAGTACTTC CASSQGLAGGRETQYF
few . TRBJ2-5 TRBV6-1 TGTGCCAGCAGCCCTCTTCAAGAGACCCAGTACTTC CASSPLQETQYF
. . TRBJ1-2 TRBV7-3 TGTGCCAGCAGATTTATGAGGGGGACAAGAACACAAACTAACTATGGCTACACCTTC CASRFMRGTRTQTNYGYTF
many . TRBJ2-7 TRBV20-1 TGCAGTGCTAGAGATTCGGCCGGGGTCTACGAGCAGTACTTC CSARDSAGVYEQYF
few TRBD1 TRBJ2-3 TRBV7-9 TGTGCCAGCAGCTTGCAGACAGGGGGAAGCACAGATACGCAGTATTTT CASSLQTGGSTDTQYF
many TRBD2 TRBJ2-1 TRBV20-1 TGCAGTGCCGTACGCCCCGGGACTACGGGTCGGGCTGAGCAGTTCTTC CSAVRPGTTGRAEQFF
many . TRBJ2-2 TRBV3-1 TGTGCCAGCAGCCATTCCGGGGAGCTGTTTTTT CASSHSGELFF
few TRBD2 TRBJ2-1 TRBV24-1 TGTGCCACGGCTAGCGGGAGCTCCTACAATGAGCAGTTCTTC CATASGSSYNEQFF
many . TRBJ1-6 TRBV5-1 TGCGCCAGCAGTCCGGAAGGGGGATCACCCCTCCACTTT CASSPEGGSPLHF
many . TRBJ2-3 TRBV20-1 TGCAGTGCTAGCCCCCTGCGAGGGAGCACAGATACGCAGTATTTT CSASPLRGSTDTQYF
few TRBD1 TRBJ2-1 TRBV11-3 TGTGCCAGCAGCCGCAGGGGGCCCTCTGGAAATGAGCAGTTCTTC CASSRRGPSGNEQFF
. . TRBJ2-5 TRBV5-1 TGCGCCAGCAGCCCGTTGACCGGAGAGACCCAGTACTTC CASSPLTGETQYF
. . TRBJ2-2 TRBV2 TGTGCCAGCAGTCCGGACGGGGACGGGGAGCTGTTTTTT CASSPDGDGELFF
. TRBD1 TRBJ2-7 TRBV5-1 TGCGCCAGCAGCCGGCCGGGACAGGGGAGGTCTGGGGAGCAGTACTTC CASSRPGQGRSGEQYF
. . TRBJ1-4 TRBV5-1 TGCGCCAGCAGCGTTACAGGGACTAATGAAAAACTGTTTTTT CASSVTGTNEKLFF
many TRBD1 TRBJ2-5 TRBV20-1 TGCAGTGCCCCCCAGGGGGCAGCGGGCCCGCAGTACTTC CSAPQGAAGPQYF
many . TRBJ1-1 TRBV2 TGTGCCAGCAGGCAATTAGGGGAGAACACTGAAGCTTTCTTT CASRQLGENTEAFF
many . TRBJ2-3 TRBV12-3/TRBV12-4 TGTGCCAGCAGTTTTCGGGCAGGGGGCACAGATACGCAGTATTTT CASSFRAGGTDTQYF
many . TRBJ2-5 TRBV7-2 TGTGCCAGCAGCTTAGGTTACGAGACCCAGTACTTC CASSLGYETQYF
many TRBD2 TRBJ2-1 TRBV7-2 TGTGCCAGCAGCTTCTGGACTAGCGATGAGCAGTTCTTC CASSFWTSDEQFF
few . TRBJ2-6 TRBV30 TGTGCCTGGACGTGGACTGGGGCCAACGTCCTGACTTTC CAWTWTGANVLTF
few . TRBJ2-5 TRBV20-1 TGCAGTGCTAGAGATGGCTGGGACCAAGAGACCCAGTACTTC CSARDGWDQETQYF
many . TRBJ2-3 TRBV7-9 TGTGCCAGCAGCTTTGGGGCCGGGAAGGATACGCAGTATTTT CASSFGAGKDTQYF
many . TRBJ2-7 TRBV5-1 TGCGCCAGCAGCCTTATAACTCCGACAGCCTACGAGCAGTACTTC CASSLITPTAYEQYF
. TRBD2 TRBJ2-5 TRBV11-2 TGTGCCAGCAGCTTCACCGGGGGGCAAGAGACCCAGTACTTC CASSFTGGQETQYF
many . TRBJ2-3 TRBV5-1 TGCGCCAGCAGCCCAGCGATGGCGGGCACAGATACGCAGTATTTT CASSPAMAGTDTQYF
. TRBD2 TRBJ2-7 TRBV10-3 TGTGCCATCAGTTCCATTGGGACTACCTCTTCTTACTACGAGCAGTACTTC CAISSIGTTSSYYEQYF
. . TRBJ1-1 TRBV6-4 TGTGCCAGCAGTGACTCGGGGGGCACTGAAGCTTTCTTT CASSDSGGTEAFF
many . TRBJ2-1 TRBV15 TGTGCCACCAGCAGCCCTGCTACTAGCCCCGATGAGCAGTTCTTC CATSSPATSPDEQFF
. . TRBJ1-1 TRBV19 TGTGCCAGTAGTATGGGGTCAGGGGCTGGGACTGAAGCTTTCTTT CASSMGSGAGTEAFF
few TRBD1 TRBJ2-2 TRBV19 TGTGCCACGAAGACAGGGGAAATCGACACCGGGGAGCTGTTTTTT CATKTGEIDTGELFF
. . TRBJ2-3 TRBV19 TGTGCCAGTACCTCGGGACTTACTTGGTATTTT CASTSGLTWYF
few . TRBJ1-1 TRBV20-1 TGCAGTGCTAGAGATCGTGGTACGGGCACTGAAGCTTTCTTT CSARDRGTGTEAFF
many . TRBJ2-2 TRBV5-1 TGCGCCAGCAGCGGCACAGGGTCCGGGGAGCTGTTTTTT CASSGTGSGELFF
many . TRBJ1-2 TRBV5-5 TGTGCCAGCAGCTTGGGACCTAGGGGCTACACCTTC CASSLGPRGYTF
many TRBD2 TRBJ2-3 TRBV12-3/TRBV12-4 TGTGCCAGCAGAATAGCGGGATCGACCACAGATACGCAGTATTTT CASRIAGSTTDTQYF
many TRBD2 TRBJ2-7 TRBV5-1 TGCGCCAGCAGAACCGGGACGGGGGGTGAGCAGTACTTC CASRTGTGGEQYF
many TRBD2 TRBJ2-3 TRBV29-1 TGCAGCGTTCTACTAGCGGCTCGCACAGATACGCAGTATTTT CSVLLAARTDTQYF
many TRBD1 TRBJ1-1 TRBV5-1 TGCGCCAGCAGACAACAAAGACAGGGTCTGGGTGAAGCTTTCTTT CASRQQRQGLGEAFF
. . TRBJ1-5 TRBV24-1 TGTGCCACCAGTGATCTGGGGGTTTTGCTTTTTCAGCCCCAGCATTTT CATSDLGVLLFQPQHF
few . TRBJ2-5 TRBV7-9 TGTGCCAGCAGCATAGGTCAGAGACAAGAGACCCAGTACTTC CASSIGQRQETQYF
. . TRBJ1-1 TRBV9 TGTGCCAGCAGCGTAGCTACGCTAGGGAACACTGAAGCTTTCTTT CASSVATLGNTEAFF